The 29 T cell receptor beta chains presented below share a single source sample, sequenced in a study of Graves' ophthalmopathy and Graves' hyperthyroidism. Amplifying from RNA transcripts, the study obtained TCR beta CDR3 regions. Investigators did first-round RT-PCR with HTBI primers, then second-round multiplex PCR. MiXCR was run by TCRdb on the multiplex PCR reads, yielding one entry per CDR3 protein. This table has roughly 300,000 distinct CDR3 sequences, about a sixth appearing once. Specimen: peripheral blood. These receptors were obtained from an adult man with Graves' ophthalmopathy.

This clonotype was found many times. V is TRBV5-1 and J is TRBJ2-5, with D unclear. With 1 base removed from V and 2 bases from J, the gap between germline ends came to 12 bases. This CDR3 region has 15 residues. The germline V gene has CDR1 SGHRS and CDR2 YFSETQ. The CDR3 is CASSLSANFQETQYF. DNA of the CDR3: TGCGCCAGCAGCTTGTCGGCAAACTTTCAAGAGACCCAGTACTTC. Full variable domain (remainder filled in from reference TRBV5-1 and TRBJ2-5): KAGVTQTPRYLIKTRGQQVTLSCSPISGHRSVSWYQQTPGQGLQFLFEYFSETQRNKGNFPGRFSGRQFSNSRSEMNVSTLELGDSALYLCASSLSANFQETQYFGPGTRLLVL.

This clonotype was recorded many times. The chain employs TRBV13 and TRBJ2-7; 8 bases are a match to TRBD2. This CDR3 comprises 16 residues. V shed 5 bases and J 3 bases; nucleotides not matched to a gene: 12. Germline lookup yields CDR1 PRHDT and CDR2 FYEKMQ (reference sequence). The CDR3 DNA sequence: TGTGCCAGCAGCCAGACCCCGGGACTAGGAAACTACGAGCAGTACTTC. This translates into CASSQTPGLGNYEQYF.

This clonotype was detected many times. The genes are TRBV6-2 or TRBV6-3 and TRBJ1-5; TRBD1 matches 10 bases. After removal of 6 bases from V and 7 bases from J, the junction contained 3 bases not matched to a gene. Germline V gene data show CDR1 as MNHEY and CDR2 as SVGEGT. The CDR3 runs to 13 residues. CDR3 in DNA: TGTGCCAGCAGACGGGACAGGGGACAGCCCCAGCATTTT. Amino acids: CASRRDRGQPQHF.

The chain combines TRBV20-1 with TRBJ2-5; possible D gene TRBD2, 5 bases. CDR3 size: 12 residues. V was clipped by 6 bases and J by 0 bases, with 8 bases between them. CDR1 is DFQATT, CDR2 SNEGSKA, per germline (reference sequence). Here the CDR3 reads CSAGGYQETQYF. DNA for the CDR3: TGCAGTGCGGGCGGGTACCAAGAGACCCAGTACTTC.

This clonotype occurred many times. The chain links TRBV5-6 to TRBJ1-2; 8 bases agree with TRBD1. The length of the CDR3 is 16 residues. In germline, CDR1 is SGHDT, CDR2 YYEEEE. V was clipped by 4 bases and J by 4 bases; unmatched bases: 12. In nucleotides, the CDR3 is TGTGCCAGCAGCGGGGGGACAGGAGTCCCCCTCTATGGCTACACCTTC. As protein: CASSGGTGVPLYGYTF.

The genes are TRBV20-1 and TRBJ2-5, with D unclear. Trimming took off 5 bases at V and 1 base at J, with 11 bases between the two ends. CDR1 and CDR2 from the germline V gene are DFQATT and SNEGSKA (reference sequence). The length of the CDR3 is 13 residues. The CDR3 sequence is CSAPSQSQETQYF. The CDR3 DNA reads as TGCAGTGCTCCTAGTCAGTCCCAAGAGACCCAGTACTTC.

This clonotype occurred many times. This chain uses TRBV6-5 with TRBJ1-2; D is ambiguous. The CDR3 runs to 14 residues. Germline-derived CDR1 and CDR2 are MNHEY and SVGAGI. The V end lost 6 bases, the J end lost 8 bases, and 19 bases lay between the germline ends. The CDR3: CASRRPSQPAGYTF. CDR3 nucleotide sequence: TGTGCCAGCAGGCGCCCGAGTCAGCCAGCGGGCTACACCTTC.

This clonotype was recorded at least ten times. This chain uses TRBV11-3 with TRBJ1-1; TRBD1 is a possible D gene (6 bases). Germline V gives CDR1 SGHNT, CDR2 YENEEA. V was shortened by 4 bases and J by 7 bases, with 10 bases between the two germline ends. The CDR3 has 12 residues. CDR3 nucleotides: TGTGCCAGCAGCTCCGGGACAAATGAAGCTTTCTTT. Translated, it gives CASSSGTNEAFF. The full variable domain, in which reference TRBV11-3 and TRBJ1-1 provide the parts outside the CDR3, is EAGVVQSPRYKIIEKKQPVAFWCNPISGHNTLYWYLQNLGQGPELLIRYENEEAVDDSQLPKDRFSAERLKGVDSTLKIQPAELGDSAVYLCASSSGTNEAFFGQGTRLTVV.

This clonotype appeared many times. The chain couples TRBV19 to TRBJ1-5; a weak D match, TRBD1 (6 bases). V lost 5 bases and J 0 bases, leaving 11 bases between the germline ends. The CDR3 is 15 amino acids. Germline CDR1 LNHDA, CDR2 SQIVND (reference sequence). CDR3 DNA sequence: TGTGCCAGTAGTCCCGGACAGCTTAGCAATCAGCCCCAGCATTTT. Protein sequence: CASSPGQLSNQPQHF.

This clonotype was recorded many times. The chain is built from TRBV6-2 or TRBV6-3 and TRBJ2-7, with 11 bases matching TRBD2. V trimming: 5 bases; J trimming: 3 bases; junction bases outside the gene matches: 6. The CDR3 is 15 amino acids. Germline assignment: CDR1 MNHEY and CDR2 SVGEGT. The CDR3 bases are TGTGCCAGCAGTGACCCGGGACTAGCGGACTACGAGCAGTACTTC. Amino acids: CASSDPGLADYEQYF.

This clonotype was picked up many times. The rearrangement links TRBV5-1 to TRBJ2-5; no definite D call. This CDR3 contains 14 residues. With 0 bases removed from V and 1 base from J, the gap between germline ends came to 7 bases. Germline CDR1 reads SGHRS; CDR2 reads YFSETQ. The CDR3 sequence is CASSLDSSQETQYF. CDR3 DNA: TGCGCCAGCAGCTTGGACAGCTCCCAAGAGACCCAGTACTTC.

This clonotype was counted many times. The CDR3 sequence is CASSSWGWTGRGQPQHF. In DNA form, the CDR3 reads TGTGCCAGCAGTTCCTGGGGTTGGACAGGGCGAGGTCAGCCCCAGCATTTT. V usage is TRBV12-3 or TRBV12-4 and J usage is TRBJ1-5; 8 bases line up with TRBD1. The J segment lost 6 bases and the V segment lost 4 bases, leaving 14 bases of the junction unmatched. This CDR3 is built from 17 residues.

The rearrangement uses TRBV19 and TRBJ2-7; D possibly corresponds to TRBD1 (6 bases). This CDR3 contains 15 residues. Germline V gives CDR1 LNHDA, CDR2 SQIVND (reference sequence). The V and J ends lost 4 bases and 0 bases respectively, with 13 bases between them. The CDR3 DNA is TGTGCCAGTAGTACGTCGGACAGAAACTCCTACGAGCAGTACTTC. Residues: CASSTSDRNSYEQYF.

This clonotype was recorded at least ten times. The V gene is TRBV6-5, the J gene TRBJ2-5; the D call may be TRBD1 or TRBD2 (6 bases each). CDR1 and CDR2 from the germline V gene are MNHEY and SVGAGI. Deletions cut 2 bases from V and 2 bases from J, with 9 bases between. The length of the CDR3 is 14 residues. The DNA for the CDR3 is TGTGCCAGCAGTTACAGGGGGGAACAAGAGACCCAGTACTTC. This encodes CASSYRGEQETQYF.

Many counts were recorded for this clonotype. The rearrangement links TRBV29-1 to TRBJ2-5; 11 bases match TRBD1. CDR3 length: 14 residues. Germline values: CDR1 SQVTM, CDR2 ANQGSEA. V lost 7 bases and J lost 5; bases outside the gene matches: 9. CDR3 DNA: TGCAGCGGTAGGACAGGGGGCGCAGGGGAGACCCAGTACTTC. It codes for CSGRTGGAGETQYF.

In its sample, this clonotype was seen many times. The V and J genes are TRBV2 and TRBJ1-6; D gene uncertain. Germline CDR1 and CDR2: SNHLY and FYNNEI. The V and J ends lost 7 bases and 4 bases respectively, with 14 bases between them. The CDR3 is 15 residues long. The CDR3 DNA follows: TGTGCCAGCATTCGAGAGGCACTTTATAATTCACCCCTCCACTTT. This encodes CASIREALYNSPLHF.

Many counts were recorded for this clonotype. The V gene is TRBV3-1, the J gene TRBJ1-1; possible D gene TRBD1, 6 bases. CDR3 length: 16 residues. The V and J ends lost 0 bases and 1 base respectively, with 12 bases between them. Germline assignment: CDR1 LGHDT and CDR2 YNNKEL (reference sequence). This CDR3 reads CASSQDWGHPNTEAFF. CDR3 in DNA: TGTGCCAGCAGCCAAGATTGGGGACACCCGAACACTGAAGCTTTCTTT. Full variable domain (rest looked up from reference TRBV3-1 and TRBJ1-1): DTAVSQTPKYLVTQMGNDKSIKCEQNLGHDTMYWYKQDSKKFLKIMFSYNNKELIINETVPNRFSPKSPDKAHLNLHINSLELGDSAVYFCASSQDWGHPNTEAFFGQGTRLTVV.

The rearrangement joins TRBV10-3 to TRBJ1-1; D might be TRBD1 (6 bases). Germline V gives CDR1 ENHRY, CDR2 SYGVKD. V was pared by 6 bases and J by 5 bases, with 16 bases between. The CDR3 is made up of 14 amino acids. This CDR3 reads CAISDKQGYTEAFF. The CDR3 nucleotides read TGTGCCATCAGCGATAAACAGGGATATACTGAAGCTTTCTTT.

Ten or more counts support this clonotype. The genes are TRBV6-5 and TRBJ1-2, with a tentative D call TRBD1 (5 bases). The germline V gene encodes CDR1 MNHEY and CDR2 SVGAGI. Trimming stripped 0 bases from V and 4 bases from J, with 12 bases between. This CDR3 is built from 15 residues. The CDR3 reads CASSYSRVASYGYTF. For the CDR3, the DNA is TGTGCCAGCAGTTACTCCAGGGTAGCAAGCTATGGCTACACCTTC.

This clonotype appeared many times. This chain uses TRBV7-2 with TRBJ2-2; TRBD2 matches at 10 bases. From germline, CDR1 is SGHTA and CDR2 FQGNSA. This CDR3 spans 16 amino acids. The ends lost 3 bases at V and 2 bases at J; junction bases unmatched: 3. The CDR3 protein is CASSFVAGGNTGELFF. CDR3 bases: TGTGCCAGCAGCTTTGTAGCGGGGGGAAACACCGGGGAGCTGTTTTTT.

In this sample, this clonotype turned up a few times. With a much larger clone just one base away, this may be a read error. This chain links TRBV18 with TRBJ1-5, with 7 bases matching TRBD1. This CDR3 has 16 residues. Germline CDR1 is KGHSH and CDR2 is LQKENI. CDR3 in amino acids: CVSSRQGVRSNQPQHF. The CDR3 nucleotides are TGTGTCAGCTCACGGCAGGGGGTGAGAAGCAATCAGCCCCAGCATTTT.

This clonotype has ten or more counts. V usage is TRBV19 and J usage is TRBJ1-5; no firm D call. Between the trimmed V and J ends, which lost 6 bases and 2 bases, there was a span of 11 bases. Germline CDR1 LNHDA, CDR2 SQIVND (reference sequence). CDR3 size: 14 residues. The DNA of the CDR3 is TGTGCCAGTAGACCAACTATCGGCAATCAGCCCCAGCATTTT. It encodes CASRPTIGNQPQHF.

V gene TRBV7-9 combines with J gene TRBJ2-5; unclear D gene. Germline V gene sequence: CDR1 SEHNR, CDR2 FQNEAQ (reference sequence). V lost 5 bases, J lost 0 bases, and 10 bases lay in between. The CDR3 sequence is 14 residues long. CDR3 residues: CASSQSAYQETQYF. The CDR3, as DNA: TGTGCCAGCAGCCAGTCGGCGTACCAAGAGACCCAGTACTTC.

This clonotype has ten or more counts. The DNA for the CDR3 is TGTGCCAGCGGCCAAATTCGGACTGAAGCTTTCTTT. It yields the protein CASGQIRTEAFF. The chain links TRBV7-2 to TRBJ1-1; D is undetermined. The germline V and J ends were trimmed by 8 bases and 5 bases, with 12 bases remaining between them. Germline values: CDR1 SGHTA, CDR2 FQGNSA. The CDR3 runs 12 residues.

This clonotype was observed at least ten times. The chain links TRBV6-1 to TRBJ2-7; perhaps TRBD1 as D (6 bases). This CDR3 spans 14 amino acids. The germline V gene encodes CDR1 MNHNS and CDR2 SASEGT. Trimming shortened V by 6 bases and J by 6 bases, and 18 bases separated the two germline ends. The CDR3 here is CASRPQGVGGEQYF. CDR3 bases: TGTGCCAGCAGACCACAGGGAGTCGGAGGCGAGCAGTACTTC.

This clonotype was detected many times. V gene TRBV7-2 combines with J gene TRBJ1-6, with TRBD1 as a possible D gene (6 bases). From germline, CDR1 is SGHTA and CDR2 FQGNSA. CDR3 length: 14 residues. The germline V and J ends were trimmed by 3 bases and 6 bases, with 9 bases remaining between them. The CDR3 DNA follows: TGTGCCAGCAGCTTGAGGGGGGTTAATTCACCCCTCCACTTT. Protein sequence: CASSLRGVNSPLHF. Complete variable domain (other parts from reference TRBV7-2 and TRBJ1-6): GAGVSQSPSNKVTEKGKDVELRCDPISGHTALYWYRQSLGQGLEFLIYFQGNSAPDKSGLPSDRFSAERTGGSVSTLTIQRTQQEDSAVYLCASSLRGVNSPLHFGNGTRLTVT.

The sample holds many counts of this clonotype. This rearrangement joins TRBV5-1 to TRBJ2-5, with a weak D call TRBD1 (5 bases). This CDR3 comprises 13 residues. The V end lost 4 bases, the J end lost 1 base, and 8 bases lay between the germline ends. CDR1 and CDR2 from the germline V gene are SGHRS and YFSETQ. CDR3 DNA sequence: TGCGCCAGCAGCCGACAGCCCCAAGAGACCCAGTACTTC. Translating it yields CASSRQPQETQYF.

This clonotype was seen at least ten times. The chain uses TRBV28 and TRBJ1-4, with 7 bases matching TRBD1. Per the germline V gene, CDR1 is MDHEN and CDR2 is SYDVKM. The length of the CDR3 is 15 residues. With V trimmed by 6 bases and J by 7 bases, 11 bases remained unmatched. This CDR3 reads CASRTRQGSGEKLFF. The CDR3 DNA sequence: TGTGCCAGCAGAACCCGACAGGGTTCAGGTGAAAAACTGTTTTTT. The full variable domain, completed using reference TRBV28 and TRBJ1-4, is DVKVTQSSRYLVKRTGEKVFLECVQDMDHENMFWYRQDPGLGLRLIYFSYDVKMKEKGDIPEGYSVSREKKERFSLILESASTNQTSMYLCASRTRQGSGEKLFFGSGTQLSVL.

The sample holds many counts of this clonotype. Written as DNA, the CDR3 is TGTGCCACCAGCAGCAGTCGGGAGACCCAGTACTTC. This codes for CATSSSRETQYF. This chain uses TRBV15 with TRBJ2-5; D call uncertain. Trimming left V 3 bases short and J 5 bases short, with 7 bases between. In germline, CDR1 is LNHNV, CDR2 YYDKDF (reference sequence). The CDR3 consists of 12 residues. The whole variable domain, filled in from reference TRBV15 and TRBJ2-5, reads DAMVIQNPRYQVTQFGKPVTLSCSQTLNHNVMYWYQQKSSQAPKLLFHYYDKDFNNEADTPDNFQSRRPNTSFCFLDIRSPGLGDTAMYLCATSSSRETQYFGPGTRLLVL.